The clone carrying this TCR beta chain was found a few times. TCRdb itself ran the RT-PCR reads through MiXCR, one entry per CDR3 protein. Among 400,000 to 650,000 distinct CDR3 sequences listed, 6.5% to 8% were seen once. The germline V gene has CDR1 SGHTA and CDR2 FQGNSA. CDR3 length: 15 residues. V trimming: 0 bases; J trimming: 7 bases; junction bases outside the gene matches: 5. The record originates from a study of response to subunit inactivated influenza vaccine. The source was PBMCs from blood, collected roughly 24 months after vaccination. The V and J genes are TRBV7-2 and TRBJ2-1; 8 positions agree with TRBD2. The sequence was obtained from a man aged 50 to 69 who received an inactivated influenza vaccine. CDR3 in amino acids: CASSLALASGNEQFF. The DNA of the CDR3 is TGTGCCAGCAGCTTAGCTTTGGCTAGCGGGAATGAGCAGTTCTTC. The entire variable domain, with the rest obtained from reference TRBV7-2 and TRBJ2-1, is as follows: GAGVSQSPSNKVTEKGKDVELRCDPISGHTALYWYRQSLGQGLEFLIYFQGNSAPDKSGLPSDRFSAERTGGSVSTLTIQRTQQEDSAVYLCASSLALASGNEQFFGPGTRLTVL.